This T cell receptor (beta chain) was retrieved from a study of blood T cell repertoires in COVID-19. Looking at the study overall: Sites across the United States, Italy and Spain contributed samples from acute and convalescent COVID-19.

Per the study methods: Cell counts per sample came from amplifying reference gene primers. The protocol was immunoSEQ multiplex PCR, while the TCRdb copy is restricted to in-frame clones and leaves out a portion. The DNA was the basis for D and trimming; V, J and clone size are from that table. The sample has about 280,000 clones; 82% are singletons. Participant ages covered roughly 18 to 89 years across 20 to 25 US areas. Per the germline V gene, CDR1 is LNHDA and CDR2 is SQIVND (reference sequence). V lost 8 bases and J lost 3, with 11 bases in between. The CDR3 loop spans 13 amino acids. The sequencing input was PBMCs or T cells enriched from blood (not recorded which). V gene TRBV19 combines with J gene TRBJ1-3; D is possibly TRBD1 (5 bases). The TCR originated in a man between 40 and 49 years old who had been exposed to COVID-19. DNA of the CDR3: TGTGCCAGTGCCCCCGACAGTGGAAACACCATATATTTT. Translating it yields CASAPDSGNTIYF. Complete variable domain (other parts from reference TRBV19 and TRBJ1-3): DGGITQSPKYLFRKEGQNVTLSCEQNLNHDAMYWYRQDPGQGLRLIYYSQIVNDFQKGDIAEGYSVSREKKESFPLTVTSAQKNPTAFYLCASAPDSGNTIYFGEGSWLTVV.